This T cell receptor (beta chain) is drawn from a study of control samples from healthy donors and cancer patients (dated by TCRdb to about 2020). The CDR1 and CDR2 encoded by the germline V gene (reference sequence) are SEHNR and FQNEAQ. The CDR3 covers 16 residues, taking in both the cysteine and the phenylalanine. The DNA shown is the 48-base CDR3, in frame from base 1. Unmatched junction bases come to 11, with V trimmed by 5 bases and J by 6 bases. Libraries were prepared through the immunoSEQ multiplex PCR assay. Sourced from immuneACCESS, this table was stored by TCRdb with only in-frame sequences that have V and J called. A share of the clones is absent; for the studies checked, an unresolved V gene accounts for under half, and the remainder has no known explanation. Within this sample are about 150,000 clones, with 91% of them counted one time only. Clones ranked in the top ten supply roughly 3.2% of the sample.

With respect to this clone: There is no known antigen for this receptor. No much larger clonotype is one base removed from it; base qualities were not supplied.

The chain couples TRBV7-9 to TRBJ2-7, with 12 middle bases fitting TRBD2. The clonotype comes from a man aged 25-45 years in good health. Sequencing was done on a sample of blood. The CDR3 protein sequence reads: CASSPITSGGRSEQYF. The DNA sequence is TGTGCCAGCAGCCCCATAACTAGCGGGGGGCGAAGCGAGCAGTACTTC.